Each of the 27 T cell receptor beta chains below was sequenced from the same sample in a study of CXCR3-negative and CXCR3-positive naive CD8 T cells. UMI-tagged TRB cDNA libraries were built via 5' RACE. TCRdb re-analyzed the 5' RACE reads; it lists each CDR3 protein once, without DNA. The sample is made up of roughly 6,800 distinct CDR3 sequences, and the top ten hold around 1.2% of it. Study outcomes and limitations: TRB CDR3 hydrophobicity was greater in CXCR3-positive naive cells than in CXCR3-negative naive cells.

Their antigens remain unidentified. The sample comprised naive CXCR3+ CD8+ T cells from blood. Subset of the sample: CD45RO-CCR7+CD27+CD95- naive CD8+ T cells expressing CXCR3 (TNR3+). These receptors were collected from a human donor in good health. Some clones in this sample may be carry-over from other donors' samples.

Considering frequency, this clonotype is medium-sized. The chain recombines TRBV5-1 with TRBJ2-5; the D call from TCRdb, TRBD2, cannot be confirmed without DNA. The CDR3 has 15 amino acids. The germline gives CDR1 SGHRS, CDR2 YFSETQ. The CDR3 reads CASSLIERAGETQYF.

The chain is built from TRBV29-1 and TRBJ2-7; the D call of TRBD2 rests on TCRdb alone, since no DNA is present to check it. CDR3 length equals 13 residues. The V gene's germline CDR1 is SQVTM and CDR2 ANQGSEA. This chain's CDR3 is CSVVWRGGYEQYF.

The chain uses TRBV29-1 and TRBJ2-2; TCRdb's D call of TRBD1 is untestable without DNA. CDR1 and CDR2 (germline): SQVTM, ANQGSEA. This CDR3 region has 14 residues. CDR3 amino acids: CSVIPAANTGELFF.

J is TRBJ1-3 and V is TRBV13; the D gene TCRdb calls, TRBD1, cannot be checked with no DNA. CDR3 length: 15 residues. The germline V gene has CDR1 PRHDT and CDR2 FYEKMQ (reference sequence). CDR3: CASTGQLHSGNTIYF.

The chain's CDR3 is CASSFGQGVYNEQFF. The chain employs TRBV7-3 and TRBJ2-1; TCRdb calls TRBD1, which cannot be checked without DNA. The CDR3 is 15 residues long. The germline V gene has CDR1 SGHTA and CDR2 FQGTGA.

The chain has TRBV7-9 and TRBJ2-2; TCRdb's D gene call, TRBD2, goes unchecked for lack of DNA. CDR1 is SEHNR, CDR2 FQNEAQ, per germline (reference sequence). The length of the CDR3 is 16 residues. CDR3: CASSLSTSGRTGELFF.

V and J are TRBV29-1 and TRBJ2-7; the TRBD1 assignment by TCRdb is unverifiable without DNA. The CDR3 runs 12 residues. From germline, CDR1 is SQVTM and CDR2 ANQGSEA. The CDR3 sequence: CSIQQGAGEQYF.

The chain couples TRBV29-1 to TRBJ2-7; absent DNA, TCRdb's TRBD1 call cannot be checked. The CDR3 length is 13 residues. Germline V gene data show CDR1 as SQVTM and CDR2 as ANQGSEA. CDR3 region: CSVLTGESHEQYF.

The gene calls are TRBV4-1 and TRBJ2-5; the TCRdb call, TRBD1, lacks DNA for checking. Germline lookup yields CDR1 MGHRA and CDR2 YSYEKL. CDR3 size: 13 residues. The CDR3 loop reads CASSLDREETQYF.

The V and J genes are TRBV29-1 and TRBJ1-5; no DNA is available, so the TRBD1 call from TCRdb remains unchecked. The CDR3 covers 17 residues. Per germline, CDR1 SQVTM and CDR2 ANQGSEA. CDR3 sequence: CSVVLTGGGYSNQPQHF.

The chain couples TRBV4-1 to TRBJ2-7; TCRdb calls TRBD1, which cannot be checked without DNA. The CDR3 contains 15 residues. From germline, CDR1 is MGHRA and CDR2 YSYEKL. The CDR3 is CASSQGQGDSYEQYF.

By frequency, this clonotype registers medium-sized (0.01 to 0.1%). This chain joins TRBV7-6 and TRBJ2-1; there is no DNA to check the TCRdb D call of TRBD2. This CDR3 comprises 12 residues. Per germline, CDR1 SGHVS and CDR2 FNYEAQ. CDR3 region: CASRSGGDEQFF. Based on the CDR3 plus reference TRBV7-6 and TRBJ2-1, the full variable domain is GAGVSQSPRYKVTKRGQDVALRCDPISGHVSLYWYRQALGQGPEFLTYFNYEAQQDKSGLPNDRFSAERPEGSISTLTIQRTEQRDSAMYRCASRSGGDEQFFGPGTRLTVL.

This chain uses TRBV21-1 with TRBJ2-5; as DNA is missing, the TRBD1 call by TCRdb cannot be tested. TRBV21-1 is marked as a pseudogene. The CDR3 totals 13 residues. The CDR3 spells CASSKTGKKTQYF.

This sequence joins TRBV9 and TRBJ2-3; TCRdb selects TRBD1, and the lack of DNA leaves this call unchecked. Per the germline V gene, CDR1 is SGDLS and CDR2 is YYNGEE. The CDR3 sequence is 15 residues long. The CDR3 sequence is CASAIGGGRTDTQYF.

The V gene is TRBV6-5, the J gene TRBJ2-7; lacking DNA, the TRBD2 call made by TCRdb goes unchecked. The CDR3 is 15 residues long. Germline CDR1 reads MNHEY; CDR2 reads SVGAGI. The CDR3 sequence is CASSYSALAAYEQYF.

This clonotype shows up as medium-sized by frequency. V is TRBV29-1 and J is TRBJ2-7. CDR1 and CDR2 (germline): SQVTM, ANQGSEA. The CDR3 has 13 amino acids. The CDR3 here is CSAWTERNYEQYF.

By frequency, this clonotype registers medium-sized. The J gene is TRBJ2-5, the V gene TRBV7-9. Germline CDR1 reads SEHNR; CDR2 reads FQNEAQ (reference sequence). The CDR3 consists of 12 residues. The CDR3 loop reads CASSLDEPTQYF. Drawing the rest from reference TRBV7-9 and TRBJ2-5, the complete variable domain is DTGVSQNPRHKITKRGQNVTFRCDPISEHNRLYWYRQTLGQGPEFLTYFQNEAQLEKSRLLSDRFSAERPKGSFSTLEIQRTEQGDSAMYLCASSLDEPTQYFGPGTRLLVL.

Measured by frequency, this clonotype is medium-sized. The rearrangement uses TRBV29-1 and TRBJ2-7. Germline CDR1 is SQVTM and CDR2 is ANQGSEA. The CDR3 contains 13 residues. Here the CDR3 reads CSIIRQGSYEQYF.

V gene TRBV7-2 combines with J gene TRBJ2-5. Germline values: CDR1 SGHTA, CDR2 FQGNSA. The CDR3 is made up of 13 amino acids. CDR3 region: CASSFWIKETQYF.

This chain uses TRBV30 with TRBJ1-1. The CDR3 has 11 amino acids. In germline, CDR1 is GTSNPN, CDR2 SVGIG (reference sequence). The CDR3 spells CAWKEIGEAFF.

Measured by frequency, this clonotype is medium-sized. The chain combines TRBV5-5 with TRBJ2-1; no DNA is available, so the TRBD1 call from TCRdb remains unchecked. This CDR3 comprises 15 residues. Looked up from germline, CDR1 is SGHKS and CDR2 is YYEKEE (reference sequence). The CDR3 reads CASSLGQGVIDEQFF. Together with reference TRBV5-5 and TRBJ2-1, the CDR3 gives the full variable domain: DAGVTQSPTHLIKTRGQQVTLRCSPISGHKSVSWYQQVLGQGPQFIFQYYEKEERGRGNFPDRFSARQFPNYSSELNVNALLLGDSALYLCASSLGQGVIDEQFFGPGTRLTVL.

This clonotype is medium-sized (0.01 to 0.1%) by frequency. The chain has TRBV12-5 and TRBJ2-7; the D call of TRBD1 rests on TCRdb alone, since no DNA is present to check it. The CDR3 contains 15 residues. Per the germline V gene, CDR1 is LGHNT and CDR2 is FRNRAP. CDR3 protein: CASGSPGTENYEQYF.

The chain joins TRBV5-5 to TRBJ2-7; TCRdb lists TRBD2, though no DNA is available to test this call. The CDR3 is made up of 14 amino acids. CDR1 and CDR2 (germline): SGHKS, YYEKEE (reference sequence). CDR3 region: CASSLGAAGEEQYF.

The V call is TRBV7-6, the J call TRBJ2-1; TCRdb's D gene call, TRBD2, goes unchecked for lack of DNA. CDR3 length: 16 amino acids. Germline loops: CDR1 SGHVS, CDR2 FNYEAQ. CDR3 sequence: CASSLEGSGAENEQFF. Full variable domain (remainder filled in from reference TRBV7-6 and TRBJ2-1): GAGVSQSPRYKVTKRGQDVALRCDPISGHVSLYWYRQALGQGPEFLTYFNYEAQQDKSGLPNDRFSAERPEGSISTLTIQRTEQRDSAMYRCASSLEGSGAENEQFFGPGTRLTVL.

The chain joins TRBV29-1 to TRBJ2-5. The CDR3 is 15 amino acids. Germline CDR1 SQVTM, CDR2 ANQGSEA. The chain's CDR3 is CSVLSRNWGQETQYF.

This clonotype is classed as medium-sized by frequency. The chain joins TRBV5-1 to TRBJ2-7; with no DNA, the TCRdb D assignment of TRBD1 cannot be verified. The CDR3 is 14 residues long. CDR1 and CDR2 (germline): SGHRS, YFSETQ. CDR3 sequence: CASSLADRAHEQYF.

The CDR3 sequence: CSAREATSGTFYEQYF. The J gene is TRBJ2-7, the V gene TRBV20-1; TCRdb's D gene call, TRBD2, goes unchecked for lack of DNA. CDR3 length: 16 amino acids. CDR1 DFQATT and CDR2 SNEGSKA come from the germline V gene (reference sequence).